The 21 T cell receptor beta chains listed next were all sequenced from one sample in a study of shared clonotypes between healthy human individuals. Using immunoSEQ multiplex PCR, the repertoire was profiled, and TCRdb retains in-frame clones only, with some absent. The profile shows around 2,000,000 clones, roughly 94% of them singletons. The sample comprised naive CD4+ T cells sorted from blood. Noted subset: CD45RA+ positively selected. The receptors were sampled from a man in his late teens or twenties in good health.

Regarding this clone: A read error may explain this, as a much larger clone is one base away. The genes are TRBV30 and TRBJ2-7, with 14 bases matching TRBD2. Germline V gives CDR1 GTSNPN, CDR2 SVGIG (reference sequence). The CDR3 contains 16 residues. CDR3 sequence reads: CAGSGLAGVKSYELYF. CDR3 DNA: TGTGCCGGGTCGGGACTAGCGGGAGTAAAGTCCTACGAGCTGTACTTC.

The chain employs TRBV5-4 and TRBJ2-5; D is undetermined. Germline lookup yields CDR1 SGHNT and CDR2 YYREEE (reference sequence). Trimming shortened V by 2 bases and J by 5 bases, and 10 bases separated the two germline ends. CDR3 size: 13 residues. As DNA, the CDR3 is TGTGCCAGCAGCTTACGCCGCACGGAGACCCAGTACTTC. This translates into CASSLRRTETQYF.

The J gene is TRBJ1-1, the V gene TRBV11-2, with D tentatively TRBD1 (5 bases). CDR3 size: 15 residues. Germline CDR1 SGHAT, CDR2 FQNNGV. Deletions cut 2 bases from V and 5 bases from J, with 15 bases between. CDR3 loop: CASSLWDGVGTEAFF. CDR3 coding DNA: TGTGCCAGCAGCTTATGGGACGGAGTCGGGACTGAAGCTTTCTTT.

CDR3 nucleotide sequence: TGCAGCGCCGCCGAAGGAGGGAGTTTCGGCTATGGCTACACCTTC. This translates into CSAAEGGSFGYGYTF. This chain links TRBV29-1 with TRBJ1-2; D is uncertain. V lost 7 bases, J lost 4 bases, and 22 bases lay in between. The CDR3 is made up of 15 amino acids. Germline lookup yields CDR1 SQVTM and CDR2 ANQGSEA.

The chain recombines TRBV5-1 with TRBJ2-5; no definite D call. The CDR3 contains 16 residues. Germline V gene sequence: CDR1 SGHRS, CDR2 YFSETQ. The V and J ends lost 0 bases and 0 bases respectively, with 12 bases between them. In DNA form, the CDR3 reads TGCGCCAGCAGCTTGGAGGCAGGCCGTTACCAAGAGACCCAGTACTTC. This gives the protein CASSLEAGRYQETQYF.

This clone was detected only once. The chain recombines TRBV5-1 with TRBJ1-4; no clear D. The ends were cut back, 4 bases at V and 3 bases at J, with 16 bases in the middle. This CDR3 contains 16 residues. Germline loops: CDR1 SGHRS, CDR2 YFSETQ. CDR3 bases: TGCGCCAGCAGCCCAGTGGCGGAGTTATCTAATGAAAAACTGTTTTTT. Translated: CASSPVAELSNEKLFF. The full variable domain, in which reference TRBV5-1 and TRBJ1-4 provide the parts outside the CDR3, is KAGVTQTPRYLIKTRGQQVTLSCSPISGHRSVSWYQQTPGQGLQFLFEYFSETQRNKGNFPGRFSGRQFSNSRSEMNVSTLELGDSALYLCASSPVAELSNEKLFFGSGTQLSVL.

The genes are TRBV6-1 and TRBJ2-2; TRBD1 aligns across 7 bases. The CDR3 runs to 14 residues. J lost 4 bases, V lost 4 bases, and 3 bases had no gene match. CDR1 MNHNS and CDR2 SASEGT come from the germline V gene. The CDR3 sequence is CASSGDRATGELFF. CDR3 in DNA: TGTGCCAGCAGTGGAGACAGGGCCACCGGGGAGCTGTTTTTT.

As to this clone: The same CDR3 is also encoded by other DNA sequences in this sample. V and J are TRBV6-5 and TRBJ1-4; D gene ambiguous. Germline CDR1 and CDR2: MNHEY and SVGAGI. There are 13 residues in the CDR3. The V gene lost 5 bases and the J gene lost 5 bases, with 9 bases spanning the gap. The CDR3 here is CASSDRPNEKLFF. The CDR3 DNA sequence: TGTGCCAGCAGTGACCGGCCGAATGAAAAACTGTTTTTT.

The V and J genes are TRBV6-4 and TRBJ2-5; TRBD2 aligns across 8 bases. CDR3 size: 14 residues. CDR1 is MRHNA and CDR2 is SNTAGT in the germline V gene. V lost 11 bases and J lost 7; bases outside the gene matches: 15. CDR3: CAPDGVAGLGTQYF. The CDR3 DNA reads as TGTGCCCCTGACGGGGTAGCGGGGCTGGGGACCCAGTACTTC.

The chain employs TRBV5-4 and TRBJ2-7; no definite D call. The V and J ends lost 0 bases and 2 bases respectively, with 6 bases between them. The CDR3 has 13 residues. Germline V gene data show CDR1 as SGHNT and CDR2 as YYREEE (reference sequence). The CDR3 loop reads CASSLDVTYEQYF. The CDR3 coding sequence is TGTGCCAGCAGCTTGGACGTCACCTACGAGCAGTACTTC.

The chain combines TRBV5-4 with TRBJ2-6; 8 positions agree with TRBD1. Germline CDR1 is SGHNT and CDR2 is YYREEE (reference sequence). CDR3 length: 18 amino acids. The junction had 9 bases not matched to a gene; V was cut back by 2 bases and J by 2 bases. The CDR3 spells CASSLGQGFAAGANVLTF. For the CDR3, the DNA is TGTGCCAGCAGCTTAGGACAGGGCTTTGCGGCTGGGGCCAACGTCCTGACTTTC.

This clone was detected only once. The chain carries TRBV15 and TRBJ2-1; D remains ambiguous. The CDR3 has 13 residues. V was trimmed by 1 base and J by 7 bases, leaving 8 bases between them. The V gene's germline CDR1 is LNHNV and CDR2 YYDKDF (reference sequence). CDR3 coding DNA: TGTGCCACCAGCAGAGCCGAGATTAATGAGCAGTTCTTC. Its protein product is CATSRAEINEQFF.

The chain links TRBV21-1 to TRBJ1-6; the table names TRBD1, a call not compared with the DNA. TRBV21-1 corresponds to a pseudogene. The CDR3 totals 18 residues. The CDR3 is CASSARDRAISYNSPLHF. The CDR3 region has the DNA TGTGCCAGCAGCGCCCGGGACAGGGCTATCTCCTATAATTCACCCCTCCACTTT.

CDR3 loop: CASSPMVAGIDEQYF. The CDR3 bases are TGTGCCAGCTCACCAATGGTGGCCGGAATCGACGAGCAGTACTTC. J is TRBJ2-7 and V is TRBV18; D is unresolved. Germline V gives CDR1 KGHSH, CDR2 LQKENI. Between the trimmed V and J ends, which lost 2 bases and 5 bases, there was a span of 16 bases. The CDR3 is 15 residues long. Filled out from reference TRBV18 and TRBJ2-7, the complete variable domain reads NAGVMQNPRHLVRRRGQEARLRCSPMKGHSHVYWYRQLPEEGLKFMVYLQKENIIDESGMPKERFSAEFPKEGPSILRIQQVVRGDSAAYFCASSPMVAGIDEQYFGPGTRLTVT.

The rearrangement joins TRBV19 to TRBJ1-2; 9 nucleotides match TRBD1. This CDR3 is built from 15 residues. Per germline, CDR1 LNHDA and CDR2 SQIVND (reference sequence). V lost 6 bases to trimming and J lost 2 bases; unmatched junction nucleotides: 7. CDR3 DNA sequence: TGTGCCAGTAGAACCTCCGGGACAGGGAACTATGGCTACACCTTC. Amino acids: CASRTSGTGNYGYTF.

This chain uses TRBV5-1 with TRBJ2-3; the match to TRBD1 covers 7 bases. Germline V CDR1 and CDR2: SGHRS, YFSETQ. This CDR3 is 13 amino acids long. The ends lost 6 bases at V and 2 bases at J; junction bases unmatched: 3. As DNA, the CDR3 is TGCGCCAGCAATGGACAGGTCACAGATACGCAGTATTTT. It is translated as CASNGQVTDTQYF.

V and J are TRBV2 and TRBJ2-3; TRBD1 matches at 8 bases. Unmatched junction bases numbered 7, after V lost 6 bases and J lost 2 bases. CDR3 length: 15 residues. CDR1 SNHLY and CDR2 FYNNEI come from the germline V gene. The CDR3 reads CASRKQGVNTDTQYF. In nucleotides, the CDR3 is TGTGCCAGCAGAAAACAGGGGGTAAACACAGATACGCAGTATTTT.

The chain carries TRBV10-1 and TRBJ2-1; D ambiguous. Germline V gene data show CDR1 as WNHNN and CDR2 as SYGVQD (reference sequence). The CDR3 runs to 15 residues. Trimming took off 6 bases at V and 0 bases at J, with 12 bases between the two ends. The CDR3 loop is CASSFSRSSYNEQFF. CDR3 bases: TGCGCCAGCAGCTTTAGCCGTAGCTCCTACAATGAGCAGTTCTTC.

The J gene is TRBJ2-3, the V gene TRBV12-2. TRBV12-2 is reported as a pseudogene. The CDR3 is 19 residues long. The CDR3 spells CASRLAGTSNVTLTYTQYF. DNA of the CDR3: TGTGCAAGTCGCTTAGCGGGGACGAGTAACGTAACGTTAACATATACGCAGTATTTT.

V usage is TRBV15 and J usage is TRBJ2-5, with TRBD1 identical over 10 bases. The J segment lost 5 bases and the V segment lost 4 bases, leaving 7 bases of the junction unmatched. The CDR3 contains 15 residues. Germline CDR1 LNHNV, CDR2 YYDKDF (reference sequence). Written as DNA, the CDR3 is TGTGCCACCAGCAAATTCGACAGGGGGCTCGAGACCCAGTACTTC. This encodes CATSKFDRGLETQYF. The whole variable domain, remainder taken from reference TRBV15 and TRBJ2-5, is DAMVIQNPRYQVTQFGKPVTLSCSQTLNHNVMYWYQQKSSQAPKLLFHYYDKDFNNEADTPDNFQSRRPNTSFCFLDIRSPGLGDTAMYLCATSKFDRGLETQYFGPGTRLLVL.

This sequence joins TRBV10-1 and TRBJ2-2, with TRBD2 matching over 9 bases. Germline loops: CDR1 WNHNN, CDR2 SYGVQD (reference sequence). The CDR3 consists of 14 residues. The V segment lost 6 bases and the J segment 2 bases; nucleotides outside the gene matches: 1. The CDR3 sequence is CASSGTSNTGELFF. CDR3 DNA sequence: TGCGCCAGCAGCGGGACTAGCAACACCGGGGAGCTGTTTTTT.